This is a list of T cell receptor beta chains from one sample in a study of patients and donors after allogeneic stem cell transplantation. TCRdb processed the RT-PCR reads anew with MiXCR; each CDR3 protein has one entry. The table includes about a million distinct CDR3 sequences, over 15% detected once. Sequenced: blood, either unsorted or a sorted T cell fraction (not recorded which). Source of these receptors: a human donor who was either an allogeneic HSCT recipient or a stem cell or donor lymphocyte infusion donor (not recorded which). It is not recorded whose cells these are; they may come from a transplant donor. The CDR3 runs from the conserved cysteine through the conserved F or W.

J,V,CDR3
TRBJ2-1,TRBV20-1,CSALRGGRASYNEQFF
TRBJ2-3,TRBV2,CASTFRQATSTDTQYF
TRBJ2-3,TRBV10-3,CAITPAPGSTDTQYF
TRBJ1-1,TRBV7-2,CASSLHKVAVNTEAFF
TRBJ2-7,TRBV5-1,CASSDNTYEQYF
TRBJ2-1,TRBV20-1,CSARGTGSAIYNEQFF
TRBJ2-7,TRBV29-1,CSVLLDRGENEQYF
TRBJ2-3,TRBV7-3,CASSSRGGETDTQYF
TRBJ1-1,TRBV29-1,CSVGDGMNTEAFF
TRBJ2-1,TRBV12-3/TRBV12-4,CASSLPKGQGLYNEQFF
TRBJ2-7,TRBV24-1,CATSAPRDSYEQYF
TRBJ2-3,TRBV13,CASSPSWLAGAPDTQYF
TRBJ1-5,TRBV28,CASSLSSGGNQPQHF
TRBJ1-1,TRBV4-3,CASSPGGQGKGTEAFF
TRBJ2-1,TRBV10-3,CAIGQGYNEQFF
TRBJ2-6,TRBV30,CAWSVRSTGANVLTF
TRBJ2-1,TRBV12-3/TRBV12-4,CASSLGTSGRISEQFF
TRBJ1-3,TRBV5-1,CASSLEGSRGNTIYF
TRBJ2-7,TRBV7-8,CASSLPTAYEQYF
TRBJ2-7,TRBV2,CASRPGSTIQYF
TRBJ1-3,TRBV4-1,CASSRPGTGSGNTIYF
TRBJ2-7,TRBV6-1,CASSRQGLAEYEQYF
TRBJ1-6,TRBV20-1,CSARVPGVPHNSPLHF
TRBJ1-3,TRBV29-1,CSVASGVSGNTIYF
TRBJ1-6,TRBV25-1,CASSEVANSPLHF
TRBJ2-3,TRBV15,CATHRQGGWTDTQYF
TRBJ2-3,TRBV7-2,CASSLSSGGGTDTQYF
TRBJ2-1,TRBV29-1,CSLYRGRGNEQFF
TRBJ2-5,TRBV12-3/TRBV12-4,CASSSTGGNYQETQYF
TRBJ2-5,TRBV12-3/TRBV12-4,CASSVPAGGETQYF
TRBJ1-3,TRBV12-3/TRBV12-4,CATSGTQDDSGNTIYF
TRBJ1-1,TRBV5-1,CASSFTGGATEAFF
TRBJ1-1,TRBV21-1,CASSTPQGLFTEAFF
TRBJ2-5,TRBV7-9,CASSPRLAGIGETQYF
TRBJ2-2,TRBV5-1,CASSSQITNRGTGELFF
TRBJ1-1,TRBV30,CAWSVARGTEAFF
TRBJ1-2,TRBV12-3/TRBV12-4,CASTPKDTVGYTF
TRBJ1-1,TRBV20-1,CSARNRGGVNTEAFF
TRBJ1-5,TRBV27,CASRETTGGNNQPQHF
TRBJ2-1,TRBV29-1,CSVEADHAQYNEQFF
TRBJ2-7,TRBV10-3,CAISSSNGAGESEQYF